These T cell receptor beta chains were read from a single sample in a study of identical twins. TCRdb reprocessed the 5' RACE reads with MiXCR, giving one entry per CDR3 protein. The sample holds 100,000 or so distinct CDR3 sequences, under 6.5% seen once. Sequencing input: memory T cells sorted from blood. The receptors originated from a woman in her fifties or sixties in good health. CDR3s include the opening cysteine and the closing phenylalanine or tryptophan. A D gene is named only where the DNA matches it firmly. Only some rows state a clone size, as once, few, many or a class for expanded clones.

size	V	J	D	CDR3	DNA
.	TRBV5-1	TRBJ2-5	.	CASSQRPRETQYF	TGCGCCAGCAGCCAACGTCCTAGGGAGACCCAGTACTTC
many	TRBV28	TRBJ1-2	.	CASTHGYGYTF	TGTGCCAGCACCCACGGCTATGGCTACACCTTC
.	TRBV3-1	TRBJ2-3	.	CASSHLGTTKTDTQYF	TGTGCCAGCAGCCATCTGGGAACGACAAAAACAGATACGCAGTATTTT
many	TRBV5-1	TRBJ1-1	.	CASSGQETANTEAFF	TGCGCCAGCAGCGGACAAGAAACAGCGAACACTGAAGCTTTCTTT
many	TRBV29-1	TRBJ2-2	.	CSGSQGTGELFF	TGCAGCGGCAGCCAGGGGACGGGGGAGCTGTTTTTT
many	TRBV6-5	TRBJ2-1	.	CASGAGNVRDEQFF	TGTGCCAGCGGGGCGGGTAATGTTAGAGATGAGCAGTTCTTC
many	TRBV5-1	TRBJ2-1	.	CASSEGGGSYNEQFF	TGCGCCAGCAGCGAGGGAGGGGGCTCCTACAATGAGCAGTTCTTC
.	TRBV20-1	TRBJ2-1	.	CSASERGSGPDEQFF	TGCAGTGCTAGCGAAAGAGGGAGCGGACCCGATGAGCAGTTCTTC
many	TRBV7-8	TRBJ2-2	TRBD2	CASSPGMGLYTGELFF	TGTGCCAGCAGCCCCGGAATGGGACTATACACCGGGGAGCTGTTTTTT
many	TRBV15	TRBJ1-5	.	CATSTDSLNQPQHF	TGTGCCACCAGCACTGACAGCTTGAATCAGCCCCAGCATTTT
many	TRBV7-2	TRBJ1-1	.	CASSSGAEAFF	TGTGCCAGCAGCTCCGGGGCTGAAGCTTTCTTT
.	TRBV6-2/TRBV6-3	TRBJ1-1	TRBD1	CASRNPGTGRTEAFF	TGTGCCAGCAGAAATCCCGGGACAGGGAGGACTGAAGCTTTCTTT
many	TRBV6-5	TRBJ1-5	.	CASGWQNQPQHF	TGTGCCAGCGGGTGGCAAAATCAGCCCCAGCATTTT
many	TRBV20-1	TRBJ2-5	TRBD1	CSAENRGETQYF	TGCAGTGCTGAAAACAGGGGAGAGACCCAGTACTTC
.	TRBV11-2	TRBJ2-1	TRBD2	CASSLVTSAFGYNGQFF	TGTGCCAGCAGCTTGGTTACTAGCGCCTTTGGTTACAATGGGCAGTTCTTC
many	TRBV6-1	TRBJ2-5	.	CASNPGHSKETQYF	TGTGCCAGCAATCCGGGACACTCAAAAGAGACCCAGTACTTC
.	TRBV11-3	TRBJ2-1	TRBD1	CASSPDGQGISNEQFF	TGTGCCAGCAGCCCCGATGGACAGGGTATCTCCAATGAGCAGTTCTTC
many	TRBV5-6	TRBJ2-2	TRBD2	CASSEGLEFGELFF	TGTGCCAGCAGCGAGGGACTAGAGTTCGGGGAGCTGTTTTTT
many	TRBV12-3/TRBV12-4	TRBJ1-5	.	CASSPGQFQPQHF	TGTGCCAGCAGTCCTGGACAGTTCCAGCCCCAGCATTTT
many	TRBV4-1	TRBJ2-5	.	CASREGGGGGETQYF	TGCGCCAGCAGGGAAGGTGGGGGAGGGGGAGAGACCCAGTACTTC
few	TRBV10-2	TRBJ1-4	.	CASSERPAGEKLFF	TGCGCCAGCAGTGAGAGGCCAGCAGGTGAAAAACTGTTTTTT
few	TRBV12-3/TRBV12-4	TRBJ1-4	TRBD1	CASSHTRTGLQLFF	TGTGCCAGCAGTCATACTAGGACAGGGCTACAACTGTTTTTT
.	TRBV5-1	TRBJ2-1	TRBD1	CASSENRGLPSEQFF	TGCGCCAGCAGCGAGAACAGGGGGCTACCGTCTGAGCAGTTCTTC
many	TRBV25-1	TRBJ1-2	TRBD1	CASSVTGAAGYTF	TGTGCCAGCAGTGTAACAGGGGCGGCTGGCTACACCTTC
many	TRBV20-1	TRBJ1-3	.	CSARDNRHGNTIYF	TGCAGTGCTAGAGATAACAGGCACGGAAACACCATATATTTT
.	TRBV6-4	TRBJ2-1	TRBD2	CASSETGGSYNEQFF	TGTGCCAGCAGTGAAACGGGAGGTTCCTACAATGAGCAGTTCTTC
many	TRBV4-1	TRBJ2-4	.	CASSQRGMARNIQYF	TGCGCCAGCAGCCAAAGGGGGATGGCGAGGAACATTCAGTACTTC
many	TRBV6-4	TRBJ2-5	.	CASSDGPGETQYF	TGTGCCAGCAGTGACGGCCCAGGGGAGACCCAGTACTTC
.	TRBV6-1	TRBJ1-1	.	CASSLFRPGAHQPRNTEAFF	TGTGCCAGCAGTTTATTCCGGCCCGGAGCGCACCAGCCCCGGAACACTGAAGCTTTCTTT
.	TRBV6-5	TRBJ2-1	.	CASSYMGSKFF	TGTGCCAGCAGTTACATGGGCTCCAAGTTCTTC
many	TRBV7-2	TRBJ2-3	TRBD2	CASSVAGGGADTQYF	TGTGCCAGCAGCGTAGCGGGGGGGGGAGCAGATACGCAGTATTTT
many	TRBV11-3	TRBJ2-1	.	CASGHNEQFF	TGTGCCAGCGGCCACAATGAGCAGTTCTTC
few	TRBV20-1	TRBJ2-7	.	CSARGEAYEQYF	TGCAGTGCTAGAGGAGAAGCCTACGAGCAGTACTTC
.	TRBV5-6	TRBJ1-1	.	CASSLSSGGGTEAFF	TGTGCCAGCAGCTTGTCCAGCGGCGGCGGAACTGAAGCTTTCTTT
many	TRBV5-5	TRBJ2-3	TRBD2	CASSPPEGSGRSRTQYF	TGTGCCAGCAGCCCGCCTGAGGGTAGCGGGAGAAGTCGTACGCAGTATTTT
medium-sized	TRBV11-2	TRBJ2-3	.	CASSFQGSDTQYF	TGTGCCAGCAGCTTTCAGGGGTCAGATACGCAGTATTTT
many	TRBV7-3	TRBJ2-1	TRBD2	CASSLMGLDYNEQFF	TGTGCCAGCAGCTTAATGGGACTAGACTACAATGAGCAGTTCTTC
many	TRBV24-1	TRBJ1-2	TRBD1	CATSDPRDRVADGYTF	TGTGCCACCAGTGATCCGAGGGACAGGGTTGCTGATGGCTACACCTTC
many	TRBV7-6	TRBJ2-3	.	CASQDSNLSVYF	TGTGCCAGCCAGGACTCGAACCTGAGTGTGTATTTT